The 6 T cell receptor beta chains below were found in one sample sequenced in a study of control samples from healthy donors and cancer patients. TCRdb's copy holds only in-frame clones and misses some; the assay was immunoSEQ multiplex PCR. Among 150,000 to 200,000 clones, approximately 90% were seen once, and the ten largest hold roughly 0.7%. The specimen was blood. The receptors originated from a woman in her 30s in good health.

This chain joins TRBV18 and TRBJ2-7, with TRBD1 identical over 8 bases. The ends lost 1 base at V and 0 bases at J; junction bases unmatched: 8. The CDR3 runs 17 residues. The germline CDR1 and CDR2 sequences are KGHSH and LQKENI. CDR3 nucleotide sequence: TGTGCCAGCTCACCACGGGGACAGGACCTAACCTCCTACGAGCAGTACTTC. The encoded protein is CASSPRGQDLTSYEQYF.

The chain recombines TRBV19 with TRBJ1-1; 7 positions match TRBD1. Germline V lookup: CDR1 LNHDA, CDR2 SQIVND (reference sequence). The CDR3 sequence is 14 residues long. V lost 4 bases and J lost 4; bases outside the gene matches: 6. The CDR3 loop is CASSRNRGSTEAFF. The CDR3 DNA is TGTGCCAGTAGTAGGAACAGGGGTAGCACTGAAGCTTTCTTT.

This sequence joins TRBV7-9 and TRBJ1-5, with 8 bases identical to TRBD1. The V and J ends lost 3 bases and 4 bases, in that order; junction bases with no gene match: 2. Germline lookup yields CDR1 SEHNR and CDR2 FQNEAQ (reference sequence). The CDR3 is 14 amino acids. The CDR3 bases are TGTGCCAGCAGCTTCACAGGGGGGAATCAGCCCCAGCATTTT. Its translation is CASSFTGGNQPQHF. Full variable domain (missing parts from reference TRBV7-9 and TRBJ1-5): DTGVSQNPRHKITKRGQNVTFRCDPISEHNRLYWYRQTLGQGPEFLTYFQNEAQLEKSRLLSDRFSAERPKGSFSTLEIQRTEQGDSAMYLCASSFTGGNQPQHFGDGTRLSIL.

The chain couples TRBV11-2 to TRBJ2-7; D ambiguous. CDR3 length: 14 residues. Per the germline V gene, CDR1 is SGHAT and CDR2 is FQNNGV. Trimming took 1 base from V and 0 from J, leaving 7 bases between them. CDR3 residues: CASSLGFSSYEQYF. CDR3 nucleotide sequence: TGTGCCAGCAGCTTAGGATTTTCCTCCTACGAGCAGTACTTC.

This chain uses TRBV27 with TRBJ2-7; 9 bases line up with TRBD2. V gave up 6 bases and J gave up 0 bases; unmatched junction bases: 6. The CDR3 covers 15 residues. Germline values: CDR1 MNHEY, CDR2 SMNVEV (reference sequence). This CDR3 reads CASSSTSGFSYEQYF. The CDR3 DNA follows: TGTGCCAGCAGCTCGACTAGCGGATTCTCCTACGAGCAGTACTTC.

This chain links TRBV11-2 with TRBJ2-2; unclear D gene. V lost 0 bases and J lost 7, with 15 bases in between. There are 16 residues in the CDR3. CDR1 is SGHAT, CDR2 FQNNGV, per germline. CDR3 residues: CASSLDHRLFGGELFF. CDR3 nucleotide sequence: TGTGCCAGCAGCTTAGACCATAGGCTATTTGGCGGGGAGCTGTTTTTT. The full variable domain, with the rest looked up from reference TRBV11-2 and TRBJ2-2, is EAGVAQSPRYKIIEKRQSVAFWCNPISGHATLYWYQQILGQGPKLLIQFQNNGVVDDSQLPKDRFSAERLKGVDSTLKIQPAKLEDSAVYLCASSLDHRLFGGELFFGEGSRLTVL.